Shown below are 21 T cell receptor beta chains from a single sample sequenced in a study of naive and memory T cell subsets. The beta constant-region primer was an equimolar mix of two oligonucleotides covering TRBC1 and TRBC2. In TCRdb, the UMI-ligation and nested PCR reads were re-called with MiXCR into one record per CDR3 protein. The sample lists 89,000 or so distinct CDR3 sequences, around 13% seen once, with 0.9% to 0.95% in the top ten. The specimen was central memory CD4+ T cells from blood. The receptors come from a human donor in good health.

V is TRBV6-6 and J is TRBJ1-1; 7 bases are a match to TRBD1. Germline V CDR1 and CDR2: MNHNY, SVGAGI (reference sequence). This CDR3 region has 12 residues. With V trimmed by 6 bases and J by 6 bases, 4 bases remained unmatched. CDR3 protein: CASSRQGPEAFF. For the CDR3, the DNA is TGTGCCAGCAGCAGACAGGGCCCTGAAGCTTTCTTT.

This chain uses TRBV29-1 with TRBJ2-3; no clear D gene. The CDR3 sequence is 13 residues long. The V and J ends lost 7 bases and 5 bases respectively, with 16 bases between them. From germline, CDR1 is SQVTM and CDR2 ANQGSEA. CDR3: CSAQTNLGDTQYF. CDR3 DNA: TGCAGCGCCCAGACCAACCTCGGAGATACGCAGTATTTT.

The V gene is TRBV6-1, the J gene TRBJ1-2, with unresolved D. Trimming shortened V by 5 bases and J by 0 bases, and 7 bases separated the two germline ends. Germline lookup yields CDR1 MNHNS and CDR2 SASEGT. CDR3 length equals 13 residues. The CDR3, as DNA: TGTGCCAGCAGTCCGGAAGCTAACTATGGCTACACCTTC. Its translation is CASSPEANYGYTF.

The V call is TRBV6-6, the J call TRBJ2-7; D is uncertain. Germline V gene data show CDR1 as MNHNY and CDR2 as SVGAGI (reference sequence). The V end was cut by 1 base, the J end by 6 bases, with 7 bases between. This CDR3 is 12 amino acids long. CDR3 region: CASSYYRSEQYF. The CDR3 DNA reads TGTGCCAGCAGTTACTACCGGAGCGAGCAGTACTTC.

V is TRBV6-6 and J is TRBJ2-7; D gene uncertain. V was trimmed by 0 bases and J by 0 bases, leaving 9 bases between them. Germline values: CDR1 MNHNY, CDR2 SVGAGI (reference sequence). This CDR3 has 15 amino acids. CDR3 sequence (DNA): TGTGCCAGCAGTTACTCGAGCGTCTTCTCCTACGAGCAGTACTTC. Protein: CASSYSSVFSYEQYF.

The sample holds a few counts of this clonotype. The V gene is TRBV7-8, the J gene TRBJ2-7, with 7 bases that match TRBD1. Trimming removed 5 bases from V and 3 bases from J; junction bases left unmatched: 10. The length of the CDR3 is 15 residues. Germline lookup yields CDR1 SGHVS and CDR2 FQNEAQ. In nucleotides, the CDR3 is TGTGCCAGCAGCGGTTCCCGGGACAGAAGCTACGAGCAGTACTTC. Its protein is CASSGSRDRSYEQYF.

A few counts support this clonotype. In DNA form, the CDR3 reads TGCGCCAGCAGCGTAGGACAGTTATACAATGAGCAGTTCTTC. Translation: CASSVGQLYNEQFF. V gene TRBV5-1 combines with J gene TRBJ2-1, with TRBD1 as a possible D gene (6 bases). The CDR3 spans 14 residues. The ends were cut back, 4 bases at V and 4 bases at J, with 12 bases in the middle. Germline V lookup: CDR1 SGHRS, CDR2 YFSETQ.

The table lists this clonotype with many counts. Possible read error: a much larger clone is one base away. V and J are TRBV7-9 and TRBJ1-1; D unclear. CDR3 size: 14 residues. CDR1 SEHNR and CDR2 FQNEAQ come from the germline V gene (reference sequence). This CDR3 is CAPQEGSRSSEAFF. The CDR3 DNA reads as TGTGCTCCTCAGGAGGGCAGTCGTAGCTCTGAAGCTTTCTTT.

This clonotype was detected only a few times. The chain employs TRBV6-2 or TRBV6-3 and TRBJ2-1; 11 nucleotides agree with TRBD2. This CDR3 has 13 residues. V gave up 6 bases and J gave up 9 bases; unmatched junction bases: 4. Germline assignment: CDR1 MNHEY and CDR2 SVGEGT. The CDR3 DNA is TGTGCCAGCAGCTGGACTAGCGGGTTTGAGCAGTTCTTC. It yields the protein CASSWTSGFEQFF.

CDR3 sequence (DNA): TGCAGCGTTGAAGATCAGGCGGGCTTCGCGCAGTATTTT. This translates into CSVEDQAGFAQYF. This chain joins TRBV29-1 and TRBJ2-3; a possible D gene is TRBD2 (5 bases). This CDR3 is 13 amino acids long. Germline V gene lookup returns CDR1 SQVTM and CDR2 ANQGSEA. V was cut by 0 bases and J by 10 bases, with 14 bases left in between.

This chain joins TRBV12-3 or TRBV12-4 and TRBJ1-5; D is possibly TRBD1 (5 bases). CDR3 length: 15 residues. Trimming pared 4 bases from V and 4 bases from J, leaving 14 bases between. CDR3 nucleotide sequence: TGTGCCAGCAGTTCCCTCCCGACAGTGAATCAGCCCCAGCATTTT. Residues: CASSSLPTVNQPQHF.

This clonotype was counted many times. This chain joins TRBV4-3 and TRBJ2-7; no definite D call. The germline V gene encodes CDR1 LGHNA and CDR2 YSLEER. V lost 0 bases and J lost 4, with 19 bases in between. The CDR3 consists of 17 residues. CDR3 protein: CASSQDRGWPSTYEQYF. The CDR3, as DNA: TGCGCCAGCAGCCAAGATCGAGGTTGGCCATCGACGTACGAGCAGTACTTC.

V gene TRBV20-1 combines with J gene TRBJ2-7, with 11 bases matching TRBD1. Per the germline V gene, CDR1 is DFQATT and CDR2 is SNEGSKA (reference sequence). The V and J ends lost 6 bases and 5 bases, in that order; junction bases with no gene match: 6. CDR3 length: 13 residues. The CDR3: CSALGTGGDEQYF. The DNA for the CDR3 is TGCAGTGCGCTGGGGACAGGGGGGGACGAGCAGTACTTC.

This clonotype was recorded many times. The genes are TRBV20-1 and TRBJ2-7; 7 bases match TRBD2. This CDR3 spans 15 amino acids. The V segment lost 4 bases and the J segment 2 bases; nucleotides outside the gene matches: 11. Germline CDR1 and CDR2: DFQATT and SNEGSKA (reference sequence). CDR3 DNA sequence: TGCAGTGCTACCTTGGGGTCTAGCGGTCCCTACGAGCAGTACTTC. Encoded protein: CSATLGSSGPYEQYF.

Notes on this clonotype: A junction boundary mismatches the germline segment, possibly from a read error. The J gene is TRBJ2-3, the V gene TRBV13; TRBD2 agrees at 15 bases. The CDR3 extends over 17 amino acids. Per germline, CDR1 PRHDT and CDR2 FYEKMQ (reference sequence). The CDR3 region is CASSLGLAGGMVDTQYF. The CDR3, as DNA: TGTGCCAGCAGCCTAGGACTAGCGGGAGGGATGGTGGATACGCAGTATTTT.

This clonotype was seen only a few times. The chain employs TRBV12-3 or TRBV12-4 and TRBJ1-1, with no clear D. V was shortened by 1 base and J by 10 bases, with 4 bases between the two germline ends. The CDR3 is made up of 10 amino acids. CDR3 residues: CASSLGVAFF. CDR3 sequence (DNA): TGTGCCAGCAGTTTAGGCGTAGCTTTCTTT.

This clonotype was counted a few times. V and J are TRBV7-8 and TRBJ1-1; D is possibly TRBD1 (5 bases). V lost 3 bases, J lost 0 bases, and 14 bases lay in between. Per germline, CDR1 SGHVS and CDR2 FQNEAQ. This CDR3 is 16 amino acids long. Written as DNA, the CDR3 is TGTGCCAGCAGCTTTTCCAGGGCTTCAATGAACACTGAAGCTTTCTTT. Translated: CASSFSRASMNTEAFF. The variable domain in full, completed from reference TRBV7-8 and TRBJ1-1, reads GAGVSQSPRYKVAKRGQDVALRCDPISGHVSLFWYQQALGQGPEFLTYFQNEAQLDKSGLPSDRFFAERPEGSVSTLKIQRTQQEDSAVYLCASSFSRASMNTEAFFGQGTRLTVV.

The chain combines TRBV29-1 with TRBJ2-5, with 11 bases identical to TRBD2. CDR1 and CDR2 (germline): SQVTM, ANQGSEA. This CDR3 has 17 amino acids. The J segment lost 4 bases and the V segment lost 3 bases, leaving 13 bases of the junction unmatched. The CDR3 spells CSVDLVAGGAVRETQYF. The CDR3 DNA is TGCAGCGTTGATTTAGTAGCGGGAGGGGCCGTTCGAGAGACCCAGTACTTC.

V is TRBV29-1 and J is TRBJ1-2; D is uncertain. This CDR3 contains 11 residues. Trimming left V 1 base short and J 6 bases short, with 6 bases between. Germline V gene lookup returns CDR1 SQVTM and CDR2 ANQGSEA. For the CDR3, the DNA is TGCAGCGTTGAAGTTGTCCATGGCTACACCTTC. This codes for CSVEVVHGYTF.

This clonotype was observed a handful of times. This sequence joins TRBV18 and TRBJ1-5; D is perhaps TRBD1 (5 bases). V lost 3 bases, J lost 3 bases, and 12 bases lay in between. The CDR3 runs to 15 residues. Germline V gives CDR1 KGHSH, CDR2 LQKENI. The CDR3 reads CASSPDGHPNQPQHF. The CDR3 region has the DNA TGTGCCAGCTCACCCGATGGACATCCCAATCAGCCCCAGCATTTT.

V and J are TRBV5-6 and TRBJ2-5; D may be TRBD2 (5 bases). The CDR3 loop spans 14 amino acids. V lost 4 bases to trimming and J lost 4 bases, with 14 bases between them. Per the germline V gene, CDR1 is SGHDT and CDR2 is YYEEEE. In DNA form, the CDR3 reads TGTGCCAGCAGCCGCCCCACTAGGCTAGAGACCCAGTACTTC. As protein: CASSRPTRLETQYF.